The 21 T cell receptor beta chains listed next were all sequenced from one sample in a study of CXCR3-negative and CXCR3-positive naive CD8 T cells. Libraries were UMI-labeled 5' RACE TRB cDNA. TCRdb re-called the 5' RACE reads and gives one entry per CDR3 protein, without DNA. The sample totals 84,000 or so distinct CDR3 sequences. Input material: naive CXCR3- CD8+ T cells from blood. Described subset: CD45RO-CCR7+CD27+CD95- naive CD8+ T cells lacking CXCR3 (TNR3-). Every receptor here comes from a human donor in good health. Some clones in this sample may be carry-over from other donors' samples.

The gene calls are TRBV3-1 and TRBJ2-5; TCRdb's D call of TRBD1 is untestable without DNA. Germline CDR1 LGHDT, CDR2 YNNKEL (reference sequence). This CDR3 has 16 residues. The chain's CDR3 is CASSPSLTGAEETQYF.

The chain links TRBV28 to TRBJ2-5; TCRdb outputs TRBD1, but without DNA this stays unchecked. The CDR3 totals 13 residues. From germline, CDR1 is MDHEN and CDR2 SYDVKM. The CDR3 here is CATQQGAGETQYF.

This chain links TRBV28 with TRBJ2-7. The CDR3 runs to 14 residues. The germline V gene encodes CDR1 MDHEN and CDR2 SYDVKM. CDR3 region: CASSLRTTPYEQYF.

The chain recombines TRBV9 with TRBJ2-7. From germline, CDR1 is SGDLS and CDR2 YYNGEE. CDR3 length equals 14 residues. CDR3 loop: CASSVESYSYEQYF. The whole variable domain, remainder taken from reference TRBV9 and TRBJ2-7, is DSGVTQTPKHLITATGQRVTLRCSPRSGDLSVYWYQQSLDQGLQFLIQYYNGEERAKGNILERFSAQQFPDLHSELNLSSLELGDSALYFCASSVESYSYEQYFGPGTRLTVT.

J is TRBJ1-1 and V is TRBV10-2; without DNA, the TCRdb call of TRBD1 cannot be checked. Per the germline V gene, CDR1 is WSHSY and CDR2 is SAAADI. The CDR3 loop spans 13 amino acids. CDR3 sequence: CASSETGNTEAFF.

The rearrangement links TRBV20-1 to TRBJ1-1. The CDR3 length is 12 residues. The germline V gene encodes CDR1 DFQATT and CDR2 SNEGSKA (reference sequence). The CDR3 spells CSATKINTEAFF.

V and J are TRBV7-9 and TRBJ2-5; TCRdb's assignment of TRBD2 cannot be checked, as there is no DNA. The CDR3 is 15 amino acids. Germline CDR1 SEHNR, CDR2 FQNEAQ (reference sequence). The CDR3 sequence is CASSLRLRGQETQYF.

The chain couples TRBV7-9 to TRBJ1-2; TCRdb's assignment of TRBD1 cannot be checked, as there is no DNA. The germline V gene encodes CDR1 SEHNR and CDR2 FQNEAQ (reference sequence). The CDR3 length is 15 residues. Here the CDR3 reads CASSQPGTSIFGYTF.

CDR3 region: CASSYSGQGKHEQYF. The rearrangement links TRBV6-5 to TRBJ2-7; TCRdb names TRBD1, which stays unverified in the absence of DNA. Germline-derived CDR1 and CDR2 are MNHEY and SVGAGI. This CDR3 is built from 15 residues.

This chain connects TRBV29-1 to TRBJ2-3; TCRdb calls TRBD2, which cannot be checked without DNA. The CDR3 totals 14 residues. The germline CDR1 and CDR2 sequences are SQVTM and ANQGSEA. CDR3 in amino acids: CSVDSGAPTDTQYF.

V and J are TRBV21-1 and TRBJ2-7; TCRdb indicates TRBD2, and absent DNA this call remains unverified. TRBV21-1 has pseudogene status. The CDR3 extends over 17 amino acids. CDR3 sequence: CASSKDPPDPEDYEQYF.

The chain is built from TRBV20-1 and TRBJ2-7; as DNA is missing, the TRBD1 call by TCRdb cannot be tested. The CDR3 loop spans 14 amino acids. Germline-derived CDR1 and CDR2 are DFQATT and SNEGSKA (reference sequence). CDR3 region: CSATARTPSYEQYF.

The V gene is TRBV29-1, the J gene TRBJ1-2; the TCRdb call, TRBD1, lacks DNA for checking. CDR3 length: 11 amino acids. CDR1 is SQVTM and CDR2 is ANQGSEA in the germline V gene. CDR3: CSVEPLGGYTF.

The chain joins TRBV11-2 to TRBJ2-1; TCRdb picks TRBD2, but there is no DNA to check that call. The CDR3 runs to 15 residues. Germline lookup yields CDR1 SGHAT and CDR2 FQNNGV. The CDR3 here is CASSPGLAAHNEQFF.

The CDR3 region is CASSDRQGLNTEAFF. This chain joins TRBV7-6 and TRBJ1-1; TCRdb calls TRBD1, which cannot be checked without DNA. In germline, CDR1 is SGHVS, CDR2 FNYEAQ. The CDR3 loop spans 15 amino acids.

The chain's CDR3 is CASSEAWGKGSNSPLHF. This chain uses TRBV2 with TRBJ1-6; TCRdb indicates TRBD1, and absent DNA this call remains unverified. The CDR3 runs to 17 residues. In germline, CDR1 is SNHLY, CDR2 FYNNEI.

The genes are TRBV10-2 and TRBJ2-2; TCRdb's assignment of TRBD2 cannot be checked, as there is no DNA. Germline V gives CDR1 WSHSY, CDR2 SAAADI. This CDR3 comprises 15 residues. The CDR3 protein is CASSESYRTSGELFF.

The chain couples TRBV6-1 to TRBJ1-5; TCRdb designates TRBD1, a call that cannot be tested without DNA. From germline, CDR1 is MNHNS and CDR2 SASEGT. This CDR3 comprises 15 residues. The CDR3 loop reads CASSRTGHRNQPQHF.

The chain employs TRBV28 and TRBJ2-1. CDR1 is MDHEN and CDR2 is SYDVKM in the germline V gene. This CDR3 contains 15 residues. The CDR3: CASSLSSSAGNEQFF.

The V gene is TRBV14, the J gene TRBJ2-1. The CDR3 runs 15 residues. Germline values: CDR1 SGHDN, CDR2 FVKESK. This CDR3 reads CASASGTRVLGEQFF.

V gene TRBV28 combines with J gene TRBJ2-3; as DNA is missing, the TRBD1 call by TCRdb cannot be tested. The CDR3 extends over 15 amino acids. Germline CDR1 reads MDHEN; CDR2 reads SYDVKM. CDR3 in amino acids: CASSSDPGGADTQYF.